Below, 23 T cell receptor beta chains from the same sample are listed, as sequenced in a study of blood T cell repertoires in COVID-19. Profiled with immunoSEQ multiplex PCR; TCRdb holds only in-frame clones, not every one. Of approximately 230,000 clones listed, approximately 84% are singletons. Source material: PBMCs or T cells enriched from blood (not recorded which). These receptors originate from a man in his forties or fifties who had recovered from COVID-19.

This sequence joins TRBV2 and TRBJ2-7, with a weak D call TRBD2 (6 bases). The length of the CDR3 is 13 residues. Trimming took 8 bases from V and 8 from J, leaving 19 bases between them. Germline lookup yields CDR1 SNHLY and CDR2 FYNNEI. The CDR3 here is CASARDWESQQYF. In nucleotides, the CDR3 is TGTGCCAGCGCCCGGGACTGGGAGTCACAGCAGTACTTC.

The rearrangement links TRBV6-5 to TRBJ1-6; D not certain. Germline assignment: CDR1 MNHEY and CDR2 SVGAGI. CDR3 size: 14 residues. V lost 2 bases and J lost 8, with 10 bases in between. CDR3 protein: CASSYDTSYSPLHF. The CDR3 DNA follows: TGTGCCAGCAGTTACGACACAAGTTATTCACCCCTCCACTTT.

This chain uses TRBV27 with TRBJ1-4; D might be TRBD1 (5 bases). The CDR3 has 18 residues. V lost 3 bases, J lost 0 bases, and 17 bases lay in between. Germline V lookup: CDR1 MNHEY, CDR2 SMNVEV (reference sequence). The CDR3 sequence is CASSFRGVEGTTNEKLFF. For the CDR3, the DNA is TGTGCCAGCAGTTTCCGGGGGGTCGAGGGTACAACTAATGAAAAACTGTTTTTT.

The V and J genes are TRBV5-1 and TRBJ1-5, with TRBD1 identical over 8 bases. V was clipped by 4 bases and J by 5 bases; unmatched bases: 8. Germline V gene lookup returns CDR1 SGHRS and CDR2 YFSETQ. The CDR3 extends over 15 amino acids. The CDR3 loop reads CASSPGQGPDQPQHF. The CDR3 coding sequence is TGCGCCAGCAGCCCCGGACAGGGACCCGATCAGCCCCAGCATTTT. The variable domain in full, with the rest retrieved from reference TRBV5-1 and TRBJ1-5, is KAGVTQTPRYLIKTRGQQVTLSCSPISGHRSVSWYQQTPGQGLQFLFEYFSETQRNKGNFPGRFSGRQFSNSRSEMNVSTLELGDSALYLCASSPGQGPDQPQHFGDGTRLSIL.

V is TRBV19 and J is TRBJ1-3; the D is unclear. V lost 1 base and J 0 bases, leaving 7 bases between the germline ends. This CDR3 contains 15 residues. Germline V gene data show CDR1 as LNHDA and CDR2 as SQIVND (reference sequence). The CDR3 DNA is TGTGCCAGTAGTATAGTGGCCAGCTCTGGAAACACCATATATTTT. Its translation: CASSIVASSGNTIYF.

The V call is TRBV28, the J call TRBJ1-5; possibly TRBD1 for D (5 bases). The CDR3 runs 14 residues. Germline CDR1 is MDHEN and CDR2 is SYDVKM. V lost 2 bases to trimming and J lost 6 bases, with 11 bases between them. CDR3 DNA: TGTGCCAGCAGTTTAGCAGGGAAACGTCAGCCCCAGCATTTT. This sequence encodes CASSLAGKRQPQHF.

The chain combines TRBV6-5 with TRBJ1-3, with 7 bases matching TRBD1. Germline CDR1 reads MNHEY; CDR2 reads SVGAGI. Germline trimming cut 10 bases from V and 2 bases from J; bases unmatched to any gene: 2. This CDR3 has 12 residues. The CDR3 DNA reads TGTGCCACCGGGACAGCTGGAAACACCATATATTTT. Residues: CATGTAGNTIYF.

J is TRBJ2-1 and V is TRBV7-3; D is possibly TRBD2 (5 bases). Germline CDR1 reads SGHTA; CDR2 reads FQGTGA. CDR3 length: 13 residues. Trimming cost V 4 bases and J 7 bases, with 11 bases left between them. CDR3 coding DNA: TGTGCCAGCAGCTCGGGATTCACTAATGAGCAGTTCTTC. This translates into CASSSGFTNEQFF.

The rearrangement uses TRBV7-2 and TRBJ2-2; TRBD2 aligns across 10 bases. The CDR3 sequence is 15 residues long. Germline trimming cut 5 bases from V and 7 bases from J; bases unmatched to any gene: 7. Germline V lookup: CDR1 SGHTA, CDR2 FQGNSA. CDR3 in amino acids: CASSLLAGTRGELFF. The DNA for the CDR3 is TGTGCCAGCAGCCTACTAGCGGGGACCCGCGGGGAGCTGTTTTTT.

In its sample, this clone was seen once. Other DNA sequences in this specimen translate into the identical CDR3. This rearrangement joins TRBV7-9 to TRBJ2-7; D gene ambiguous. CDR3 size: 12 residues. Germline-derived CDR1 and CDR2 are SEHNR and FQNEAQ (reference sequence). Trimming cost V 3 bases and J 4 bases, with 7 bases left between them. The CDR3 DNA reads as TGTGCCAGCAGCTTGAGAGGATACGAGCAGTACTTC. Protein: CASSLRGYEQYF.

The chain's CDR3 is CASSGGSGGGMAQYF. In DNA, the CDR3 is TGTGCCAGCAGTGGGGGATCTGGAGGCGGAATGGCGCAGTATTTT. The rearrangement uses TRBV2 and TRBJ2-3; D is perhaps TRBD2 (5 bases). Germline V gene data show CDR1 as SNHLY and CDR2 as FYNNEI. V was trimmed by 4 bases and J by 10 bases, leaving 21 bases between them. This CDR3 has 15 amino acids.

This chain connects TRBV12-3 or TRBV12-4 to TRBJ1-1, with unresolved D. This CDR3 region has 12 residues. The V and J ends lost 0 bases and 7 bases respectively, with 6 bases between them. The CDR3 sequence: CASSLAYFEAFF. The DNA of the CDR3 is TGTGCCAGCAGTTTAGCCTACTTTGAAGCTTTCTTT.

The V gene is TRBV6-2 or TRBV6-3, the J gene TRBJ1-2; 7 bases agree with TRBD1. Germline CDR1 reads MNHEY; CDR2 reads SVGEGT. Trimming at V came to 2 bases and at J to 4 bases, leaving 7 bases not matched to a gene. This CDR3 is 15 amino acids long. The CDR3 loop is CASSYNKQGPYGYTF. The CDR3, as DNA: TGTGCCAGCAGTTACAACAAACAGGGGCCCTATGGCTACACCTTC.

This clone was found a few times. The V gene is TRBV28, the J gene TRBJ2-1; D is unresolved. Germline V gene sequence: CDR1 MDHEN, CDR2 SYDVKM. The V end was cut by 6 bases, the J end by 9 bases, with 12 bases between. CDR3 size: 12 residues. This CDR3 reads CASSQISGEQFF. The CDR3, as DNA: TGTGCCAGCAGCCAAATTTCGGGTGAGCAGTTCTTC.

The chain employs TRBV4-1 and TRBJ1-1; D remains ambiguous. There are 13 residues in the CDR3. V lost 3 bases to trimming and J lost 4 bases, with 9 bases between them. CDR1 MGHRA and CDR2 YSYEKL come from the germline V gene. The chain's CDR3 is CASSQGLSTEAFF. The CDR3, as DNA: TGCGCCAGCAGCCAGGGCTTGAGCACTGAAGCTTTCTTT.

The chain recombines TRBV27 with TRBJ2-5, with a tentative D call TRBD1 (6 bases). Germline V CDR1 and CDR2: MNHEY, SMNVEV (reference sequence). V lost 3 bases and J 1 base, leaving 9 bases between the germline ends. The CDR3 has 14 amino acids. The CDR3 protein is CASSFNRAQETQYF. The CDR3, as DNA: TGTGCCAGCAGTTTCAACAGGGCCCAAGAGACCCAGTACTTC.

The rearrangement uses TRBV7-2 and TRBJ1-6; D gene ambiguous. V was clipped by 6 bases and J by 5 bases, with 14 bases between them. This CDR3 has 15 residues. CDR1 is SGHTA and CDR2 is FQGNSA in the germline V gene. CDR3 in DNA: TGTGCCAGCAGTAACCGCGGCGGGGATAATTCACCCCTCCACTTT. Its protein is CASSNRGGDNSPLHF.

About this clone itself: Different DNA sequences within this sample yield the same CDR3. The gene calls are TRBV5-1 and TRBJ2-5; D is ambiguous. With 4 bases removed from V and 2 bases from J, the gap between germline ends came to 3 bases. Germline V CDR1 and CDR2: SGHRS, YFSETQ. The length of the CDR3 is 11 residues. CDR3 coding DNA: TGCGCCAGCAGCCTACAAGAGACCCAGTACTTC. Translating it yields CASSLQETQYF.

The chain couples TRBV9 to TRBJ2-5; 13 positions match TRBD2. Germline V gene lookup returns CDR1 SGDLS and CDR2 YYNGEE. V shed 3 bases and J 1 base; nucleotides not matched to a gene: 3. CDR3 length equals 16 residues. CDR3 loop: CASSAGLAGAQETQYF. Written as DNA, the CDR3 is TGTGCCAGCAGCGCCGGACTAGCGGGGGCCCAAGAGACCCAGTACTTC. The variable domain in full, with the rest retrieved from reference TRBV9 and TRBJ2-5, is DSGVTQTPKHLITATGQRVTLRCSPRSGDLSVYWYQQSLDQGLQFLIQYYNGEERAKGNILERFSAQQFPDLHSELNLSSLELGDSALYFCASSAGLAGAQETQYFGPGTRLLVL.

This clone has only one observation. The V gene is TRBV18, the J gene TRBJ2-5, with a weak D call TRBD2 (6 bases). The CDR3 covers 16 residues. Trimming removed 3 bases from V and 2 bases from J, with 16 bases in between. Germline CDR1 KGHSH, CDR2 LQKENI. The DNA of the CDR3 is TGTGCCAGCTCACCGGGCGTGGCTAGCGCACAAGAGACCCAGTACTTC. Its protein product is CASSPGVASAQETQYF.

The CDR3, as DNA: TGTGCCAGCAGCTTATGGGGGCGATACAATGAGCAGTTCTTC. Its protein product is CASSLWGRYNEQFF. This chain connects TRBV5-8 to TRBJ2-1; TRBD1 is a possible D gene (6 bases). Trimming shortened V by 2 bases and J by 4 bases, and 10 bases separated the two germline ends. Germline CDR1 and CDR2: SGHTS and YDEGEE. The CDR3 is made up of 14 amino acids. Combining the CDR3 with reference TRBV5-8 and TRBJ2-1 gives the whole variable domain EAGVTQSPTHLIKTRGQQATLRCSPISGHTSVYWYQQALGLGLQFLLWYDEGEERNRGNFPPRFSGRQFPNYSSELNVNALELEDSALYLCASSLWGRYNEQFFGPGTRLTVL.

CDR3 sequence: CASSLPLRGADEQYF. For the CDR3, the DNA is TGTGCCAGCTCACTCCCCTTACGGGGGGCGGACGAGCAGTACTTC. The chain uses TRBV18 and TRBJ2-7, with a weak D call TRBD2 (7 bases). Trimming took 4 bases from V and 5 from J, leaving 18 bases between them. Germline loops: CDR1 KGHSH, CDR2 LQKENI. This CDR3 spans 15 amino acids.

The sample holds one count of this clone. This rearrangement joins TRBV7-9 to TRBJ2-5; a weak D match, TRBD1 (6 bases). This CDR3 is built from 15 residues. The V end lost 5 bases, the J end lost 4 bases, and 17 bases lay between the germline ends. CDR1 is SEHNR and CDR2 is FQNEAQ in the germline V gene (reference sequence). CDR3 in DNA: TGTGCCAGCAGCCCCGGGCAGGGGCGGGCAGAGACCCAGTACTTC. As protein: CASSPGQGRAETQYF.